A single sample is the source of the 22 T cell receptor beta chains below, sequenced in a study of siplizumab effects on memory and regulatory T cells. TCRdb's copy holds only in-frame clones and misses some; the assay was immunoSEQ multiplex PCR. Here the sample spans 80,000 to 130,000 clones, roughly 94% being singletons. Sequencing used Tregs sorted from blood. All receptors derive from a human donor in good health.

The genes are TRBV5-5 and TRBJ2-1, with TRBD2 matching 10 bases. Germline CDR1 SGHKS, CDR2 YYEKEE (reference sequence). There are 15 residues in the CDR3. Trimming at V came to 3 bases and at J to 6 bases, leaving 6 bases not matched to a gene. CDR3 in amino acids: CASSYLAGVFNEQFF. In nucleotides, the CDR3 is TGTGCCAGCAGCTATCTAGCGGGAGTCTTCAATGAGCAGTTCTTC.

The chain joins TRBV30 to TRBJ2-5, with D maybe TRBD2 (5 bases). The J call may be mistaken, given a closer DNA end match to TRBJ2-7. CDR1 and CDR2 (germline): GTSNPN, SVGIG (reference sequence). This CDR3 contains 12 residues. The CDR3 DNA is TGTGCCTGGAGGGGAGACGGCCACGAGCAGTACTTC. This codes for CAWRGDGHEQYF.

CDR3 nucleotides: TGTGCCAGCAGCCTCGGACTAGCGGGAGGGCCTCGGGAGACCCAGTACTTC. Translating it yields CASSLGLAGGPRETQYF. V usage is TRBV11-2 and J usage is TRBJ2-5, with 15 positions matching TRBD2. The CDR3 loop spans 17 amino acids. V gave up 5 bases and J gave up 5 bases; unmatched junction bases: 9. Looked up from germline, CDR1 is SGHAT and CDR2 is FQNNGV.

This chain links TRBV4-2 with TRBJ2-2; D is possibly TRBD2 (5 bases). The V gene's germline CDR1 is LGHNA and CDR2 YNFKEQ. The CDR3 has 18 amino acids. V was clipped by 5 bases and J by 4 bases, with 23 bases between them. In nucleotides, the CDR3 is TGTGCCAGCAGCAACCCTAGAAGCGGTCAAAGGGTCACCGGGGAGCTGTTTTTT. It specifies CASSNPRSGQRVTGELFF.

V is TRBV12-5 and J is TRBJ2-5, with TRBD2 matching 10 bases. Germline loops: CDR1 LGHNT, CDR2 FRNRAP. The V segment lost 5 bases and the J segment 5 bases; nucleotides outside the gene matches: 5. The CDR3 covers 14 residues. The chain's CDR3 is CASGEAGGEETQYF. In DNA, the CDR3 is TGTGCTAGTGGTGAAGCGGGAGGGGAGGAGACCCAGTACTTC.

The chain uses TRBV27 and TRBJ1-1; D is uncertain. The V end lost 2 bases, the J end lost 1 base, and 11 bases lay between the germline ends. There are 15 residues in the CDR3. Per the germline V gene, CDR1 is MNHEY and CDR2 is SMNVEV (reference sequence). CDR3 sequence reads: CASSLNALSNTEAFF. CDR3 DNA sequence: TGTGCCAGCAGTTTAAATGCTTTATCGAACACTGAAGCTTTCTTT.

The chain employs TRBV5-4 and TRBJ2-7, with a possible D match to TRBD1 (5 bases). The ends were cut back, 3 bases at V and 3 bases at J, with 16 bases in the middle. There are 15 residues in the CDR3. Germline V gives CDR1 SGHNT, CDR2 YYREEE (reference sequence). Written as DNA, the CDR3 is TGTGCCAGCAGCTCCCGGCAGGGTCCCCTCTACGAGCAGTACTTC. Translated: CASSSRQGPLYEQYF.

V is TRBV6-6 and J is TRBJ1-1; D gene uncertain. The germline V and J ends were trimmed by 4 bases and 0 bases, with 6 bases remaining between them. This CDR3 has 13 amino acids. Germline V gene data show CDR1 as MNHNY and CDR2 as SVGAGI (reference sequence). Written as DNA, the CDR3 is TGTGCCAGCAGTTCAACGATGAACACTGAAGCTTTCTTT. It codes for CASSSTMNTEAFF.

About this clone itself: One end of the junction varies from germline; a read error may be responsible. Different DNA sequences within this sample yield the same CDR3. The V and J genes are TRBV7-7 and TRBJ2-1, with D unresolved. The CDR3 loop spans 13 amino acids. The germline gives CDR1 SSHAT, CDR2 FNYEAQ (reference sequence). In DNA form, the CDR3 reads TGTGCTAGCAGCTTAGCACGGAACAATGAGCAGTTCTTC. Its translation: CASSLARNNEQFF.

This chain uses TRBV4-1 with TRBJ1-5; no firm D call. The CDR3 covers 15 residues. V gave up 0 bases and J gave up 6 bases, with 12 bases separating them. Germline values: CDR1 MGHRA, CDR2 YSYEKL. The DNA for the CDR3 is TGCGCCAGCAGCCAAGATTGGCGCCCCGGTCAGCCCCAGCATTTT. Protein: CASSQDWRPGQPQHF.

This clone appeared a single time. The V call is TRBV19, the J call TRBJ1-1, with 10 bases aligning to TRBD1. With V trimmed by 1 base and J by 6 bases, 8 bases remained unmatched. The CDR3 has 16 amino acids. Germline V gene lookup returns CDR1 LNHDA and CDR2 SQIVND (reference sequence). The CDR3 region has the DNA TGTGCCAGTAGTATAGGGCGGACAGGGGGTATTTCTGAAGCTTTCTTT. Amino acids: CASSIGRTGGISEAFF.

The table lists this clone with a count of one. This chain uses TRBV4-2 with TRBJ2-4, with TRBD2 as a possible D gene (5 bases). V was cut by 0 bases and J by 0 bases, with 9 bases left in between. The CDR3 covers 16 residues. Germline CDR1 reads LGHNA; CDR2 reads YNFKEQ. CDR3 nucleotide sequence: TGTGCCAGCAGCCAAGAGACTATACTAGCCAAAAACATTCAGTACTTC. Its protein is CASSQETILAKNIQYF.

The V call is TRBV5-1, the J call TRBJ2-2, with D unresolved. Trimming pared 4 bases from V and 4 bases from J, leaving 11 bases between. Germline loops: CDR1 SGHRS, CDR2 YFSETQ. CDR3 length: 14 residues. The CDR3 here is CASSPRTGTGELFF. The CDR3 DNA is TGCGCCAGCAGCCCAAGGACGGGCACCGGGGAGCTGTTTTTT.

V is TRBV9 and J is TRBJ2-3; TRBD2 agrees at 7 bases. V trimming: 4 bases; J trimming: 2 bases; junction bases outside the gene matches: 4. Germline assignment: CDR1 SGDLS and CDR2 YYNGEE. The CDR3 length is 14 residues. The CDR3 DNA follows: TGTGCCAGCAGCCCAGGACTAGTCACAGATACGCAGTATTTT. Protein: CASSPGLVTDTQYF.

The chain recombines TRBV2 with TRBJ2-1; the D gene is possibly TRBD1 (5 bases). This CDR3 spans 12 amino acids. Trimming took 6 bases from V and 7 from J, leaving 10 bases between them. The V gene's germline CDR1 is SNHLY and CDR2 FYNNEI. The CDR3 DNA sequence: TGTGCCAGCAGCCTCCAGGGAAATGAGCAGTTCTTC. Translating gives CASSLQGNEQFF.

V gene TRBV5-1 combines with J gene TRBJ2-5; 12 nucleotides agree with TRBD2. J lost 2 bases, V lost 3 bases, and 5 bases had no gene match. Germline loops: CDR1 SGHRS, CDR2 YFSETQ. The CDR3 spans 16 residues. The CDR3 protein is CASSSRGTSGQETQYF. In DNA, the CDR3 is TGCGCCAGCAGCTCCCGGGGGACTAGCGGGCAAGAGACCCAGTACTTC.

V is TRBV7-2 and J is TRBJ2-2; the D gene is possibly TRBD2 (7 bases). Between the trimmed V and J ends, which lost 8 bases and 5 bases, there was a span of 15 bases. Per the germline V gene, CDR1 is SGHTA and CDR2 is FQGNSA. The CDR3 totals 14 residues. The CDR3, as DNA: TGTGCCAGCCGACTGGGGGGGCTTACCGGGGAGCTGTTTTTT. It yields the protein CASRLGGLTGELFF.

The rearrangement joins TRBV5-4 to TRBJ2-7; the D is unclear. The CDR3 is 13 amino acids. V was pared by 4 bases and J by 6 bases, with 14 bases between. Germline V gene lookup returns CDR1 SGHNT and CDR2 YYREEE (reference sequence). The CDR3 sequence: CASSPAPIREQYF. The CDR3 DNA is TGTGCCAGCAGCCCGGCCCCTATACGCGAGCAGTACTTC.

In its sample, this clone was seen once. The chain carries TRBV4-2 and TRBJ2-7; D unclear. The V end was cut by 4 bases, the J end by 2 bases, with 9 bases between. This CDR3 contains 13 residues. Germline CDR1 LGHNA, CDR2 YNFKEQ. The DNA of the CDR3 is TGTGCCAGCAGCCCGGAGCCCACCTACGAGCAGTACTTC. Amino acid sequence: CASSPEPTYEQYF.

The chain is built from TRBV6-1 and TRBJ1-1, with TRBD1 matching over 7 bases. V lost 5 bases, J lost 8 bases, and 14 bases stayed unmatched. There are 15 residues in the CDR3. CDR1 and CDR2 from the germline V gene are MNHNS and SASEGT. The CDR3 bases are TGTGCCAGCAGTCAAACAGGGGATCCCCCCAAAGAAGCTTTCTTT. This encodes CASSQTGDPPKEAFF.

The chain has TRBV30 and TRBJ1-2, with a weak D call TRBD1 (5 bases). The CDR3 contains 14 residues. Between the trimmed V and J ends, which lost 1 base and 8 bases, there was a span of 17 bases. The V gene's germline CDR1 is GTSNPN and CDR2 SVGIG (reference sequence). DNA for the CDR3: TGTGCCTGGAGTGCCAGTGGGGGACCCCTGGGCTACACCTTC. It specifies CAWSASGGPLGYTF.

V gene TRBV7-3 combines with J gene TRBJ2-5; tentative D call: TRBD2 (5 bases). Germline CDR1 SGHTA, CDR2 FQGTGA. Trimming cost V 4 bases and J 5 bases, with 17 bases left between them. CDR3 length equals 15 residues. The CDR3 sequence is CASSSFGIPGETQYF. For the CDR3, the DNA is TGTGCCAGCAGCTCATTCGGGATCCCAGGCGAGACCCAGTACTTC.